The 9 T cell receptor beta chains below were found in one sample sequenced in a study of cytomegalovirus exposure and HLA in healthy donors. It was with 60 Vbeta and 13 Jbeta primers that the PCR ran. Some clones are missing from TCRdb's copy, which holds only in-frame ones; the method was immunoSEQ multiplex PCR. The table has approximately 190,000 clones, 85% to 90% seen once. The sequencing input was PBMCs. The receptors shown here come from a man under 40 in good health and CMV-seronegative.

This chain links TRBV18 with TRBJ1-5, with TRBD1 matching 10 bases. Germline CDR1 and CDR2: KGHSH and LQKENI. The CDR3 loop spans 19 amino acids. Unmatched junction bases numbered 9, after V lost 0 bases and J lost 1 base. Here the CDR3 reads CASSPPVGTGVGSNQPQHF. CDR3 coding DNA: TGTGCCAGCTCACCACCGGTTGGGACAGGGGTGGGGAGCAATCAGCCCCAGCATTTT.

The V gene is TRBV7-2, the J gene TRBJ1-6; no clear D gene. Trimming left V 1 base short and J 4 bases short, with 14 bases between. The CDR3 sequence is 17 residues long. Germline V gene data show CDR1 as SGHTA and CDR2 as FQGNSA. The CDR3 DNA is TGTGCCAGCAGCTTAGACAGCGGCCGGTCGTATAATTCACCCCTCCACTTT. Residues: CASSLDSGRSYNSPLHF.

This clone was seen only once. This chain links TRBV11-3 with TRBJ2-7, with 8 bases that match TRBD1. This CDR3 is 15 amino acids long. Looked up from germline, CDR1 is SGHNT and CDR2 is YENEEA. J was trimmed by 7 bases and V by 4 bases; bases with no gene match: 12. In DNA, the CDR3 is TGTGCCAGCAGCTACCGGGACAGGACCTCTAGAGAGCAGTACTTC. Translating gives CASSYRDRTSREQYF.

To note about this clone: The junction and the germline gene differ at one end; a read error may be behind it. The J gene is TRBJ2-2, the V gene TRBV7-9; a weak D match, TRBD1 (6 bases). This CDR3 spans 18 amino acids. Germline CDR1 and CDR2: SEHNR and FQNEAQ (reference sequence). The CDR3 DNA reads as TGTTCCAGCAGCTTAGTCCCACCCAGGACAGCGAACACCGGGGAGCTGTTTTTT. It codes for CSSSLVPPRTANTGELFF.

This clone has more than one count but fewer than ten. The chain joins TRBV6-5 to TRBJ2-1, with 8 bases lining up with TRBD1. CDR3 length: 14 amino acids. The J segment lost 3 bases and the V segment lost 6 bases, leaving 4 bases of the junction unmatched. Germline-derived CDR1 and CDR2 are MNHEY and SVGAGI. The CDR3 reads CASSTGTGYNEQFF. The CDR3 DNA is TGTGCCAGCAGCACCGGGACAGGCTACAATGAGCAGTTCTTC.

The chain recombines TRBV7-9 with TRBJ2-2; no clear D gene. Per the germline V gene, CDR1 is SEHNR and CDR2 is FQNEAQ (reference sequence). This CDR3 contains 15 residues. Trimming cost V 7 bases and J 0 bases, with 12 bases left between them. Written as DNA, the CDR3 is TGTGCCAGCACCCCAGCGAAGGCGAACACCGGGGAGCTGTTTTTT. It specifies CASTPAKANTGELFF.

The chain uses TRBV5-1 and TRBJ1-6, with TRBD1 as a possible D gene (5 bases). Per germline, CDR1 SGHRS and CDR2 YFSETQ. With 5 bases removed from V and 3 bases from J, the gap between germline ends came to 15 bases. CDR3 length: 16 amino acids. For the CDR3, the DNA is TGCGCCAGCAGTCGGGGGGAGCATGGCTATAATTCACCCCTCCACTTT. Translating it yields CASSRGEHGYNSPLHF.

This rearrangement joins TRBV5-8 to TRBJ1-5; D is possibly TRBD1 (6 bases). Trimming pared 4 bases from V and 6 bases from J, leaving 14 bases between. This CDR3 is 14 amino acids long. Germline V CDR1 and CDR2: SGHTS, YDEGEE. The CDR3 DNA reads as TGTGCCAGCAGCCCCTACAGGGACGCTCAGCCCCAGCATTTT. Encoded protein: CASSPYRDAQPQHF. The full variable domain, with the rest looked up from reference TRBV5-8 and TRBJ1-5, is EAGVTQSPTHLIKTRGQQATLRCSPISGHTSVYWYQQALGLGLQFLLWYDEGEERNRGNFPPRFSGRQFPNYSSELNVNALELEDSALYLCASSPYRDAQPQHFGDGTRLSIL.

CDR3 sequence reads: CASSVGQDTSYEQYF. CDR3 sequence (DNA): TGTGCCAGCAGCGTAGGCCAGGATACCTCCTACGAGCAGTACTTC. The chain carries TRBV9 and TRBJ2-7, with unresolved D. The V gene lost 0 bases and the J gene lost 0 bases, with 10 bases spanning the gap. Germline assignment: CDR1 SGDLS and CDR2 YYNGEE. This CDR3 comprises 15 residues.